The clone carrying this T cell receptor (beta chain) was seen repeatedly, ten times or more. Sample-barcoded 5' priming and a J-beta primer mix drove a second PCR of 7 to 11 cycles. TCRdb recomputed calls from the 5' RACE reads with MiXCR, one row per CDR3 protein. The repertoire consists of some 930,000 distinct CDR3 sequences, with just under 30% occurring once and the leading ten covering approximately 10%. V lost 3 bases to trimming and J lost 7 bases, with 18 bases between them. The CDR3 extends over 15 amino acids. The germline V gene encodes CDR1 MDHEN and CDR2 SYDVKM. These data originate in a study of blood T cells in healthy people across ages. The data were also submitted as part of a second study, on T cells of mothers and their children.

The rearrangement joins TRBV28 to TRBJ2-5; D unresolved. Material for sequencing was blood. This receptor was obtained from a woman in her thirties or forties in good health. CDR3 DNA sequence: TGTGCCAGCAGTTTGGCACGCTTTGGGATAGGGACCCAGTACTTC. Translating gives CASSLARFGIGTQYF.